These 20 T cell receptor beta chains came from one sample sequenced in a study of blood T cell repertoires in COVID-19. Profiled with immunoSEQ multiplex PCR; TCRdb holds only in-frame clones, not every one. The sample carries about 220,000 clones, 80% recorded once. Sequencing was done on a sample of peripheral blood. Receptors were obtained from a woman in her 70s with acute or convalescent COVID-19.

The chain combines TRBV5-1 with TRBJ2-2; unclear D gene. In germline, CDR1 is SGHRS, CDR2 YFSETQ. V lost 8 bases and J lost 1, with 15 bases in between. CDR3 length: 15 amino acids. CDR3: CASLLSPKNTGELFF. For the CDR3, the DNA is TGCGCCAGTTTACTATCCCCCAAGAACACCGGGGAGCTGTTTTTT.

J is TRBJ2-3 and V is TRBV5-1, with TRBD2 matching 13 bases. The germline V gene has CDR1 SGHRS and CDR2 YFSETQ. CDR3 length: 15 amino acids. V shed 5 bases and J 6 bases; nucleotides not matched to a gene: 6. The CDR3 sequence: CASRELAGGPDTQYF. In DNA, the CDR3 is TGCGCCAGCAGAGAACTAGCGGGGGGGCCGGATACGCAGTATTTT.

The V and J genes are TRBV29-1 and TRBJ1-2, with 8 bases lining up with TRBD1. Per the germline V gene, CDR1 is SQVTM and CDR2 is ANQGSEA. The trim removed 4 bases at V and 3 bases at J, leaving 4 bases unmatched. The CDR3 runs to 13 residues. The CDR3 region has the DNA TGCAGCGTTGTGGTGACAGGGGACTATGGCTACACCTTC. Residues: CSVVVTGDYGYTF.

The chain combines TRBV5-4 with TRBJ2-1; TRBD2 matches at 9 bases. The germline V gene encodes CDR1 SGHNT and CDR2 YYREEE (reference sequence). The CDR3 consists of 13 residues. Unmatched junction bases numbered 2, after V lost 4 bases and J lost 6 bases. CDR3 sequence (DNA): TGTGCCAGCAGCAGACTAGCGGTCAATGAGCAGTTCTTC. It encodes CASSRLAVNEQFF.

The chain carries TRBV29-1 and TRBJ1-1; D uncertain. Germline lookup yields CDR1 SQVTM and CDR2 ANQGSEA. The CDR3 loop spans 11 amino acids. CDR3 in amino acids: CTGRENTEAFF. CDR3 nucleotides: TGCACGGGGAGGGAGAACACTGAAGCTTTCTTT.

This rearrangement joins TRBV19 to TRBJ1-1, with 7 bases matching TRBD1. Germline CDR1 and CDR2: LNHDA and SQIVND (reference sequence). The V gene end was trimmed by 5 bases and the J gene end by 0 bases; junction bases not matched to a gene: 9. CDR3 size: 16 residues. CDR3 nucleotides: TGTGCCAGTAGTGAGTATGCGGGACAGTTGAACACTGAAGCTTTCTTT. It codes for CASSEYAGQLNTEAFF.

This clone appeared a few times. The CDR3 protein is CAIDGGGNEQFF. The CDR3 nucleotides read TGTGCCATCGACGGCGGAGGCAATGAGCAGTTCTTC. The J gene is TRBJ2-1, the V gene TRBV10-3, with D maybe TRBD2 (5 bases). There are 12 residues in the CDR3. With 8 bases removed from V and 6 bases from J, the gap between germline ends came to 11 bases. Germline V gene sequence: CDR1 ENHRY, CDR2 SYGVKD.

The chain has TRBV13 and TRBJ2-1, with D possibly being TRBD2 (5 bases). Germline V lookup: CDR1 PRHDT, CDR2 FYEKMQ (reference sequence). CDR3 length equals 17 residues. The germline V and J ends were trimmed by 3 bases and 1 base, with 16 bases remaining between them. CDR3 DNA: TGTGCCAGCAGCTTCTACCTAGCCCCGGAGTCCTACAATGAGCAGTTCTTC. It encodes CASSFYLAPESYNEQFF.

The chain links TRBV11-3 to TRBJ2-1; 8 nucleotides match TRBD2. Germline-derived CDR1 and CDR2 are SGHNT and YENEEA. The CDR3 totals 16 residues. V shed 2 bases and J 6 bases; nucleotides not matched to a gene: 9. The CDR3 spells CASSLSGGILSNEQFF. Here the CDR3 DNA reads TGTGCCAGCAGCTTAAGCGGGGGAATCTTAAGCAATGAGCAGTTCTTC.

The V call is TRBV11-2, the J call TRBJ2-5, with D possibly being TRBD2 (7 bases). The CDR3 is 15 residues long. Germline V gene lookup returns CDR1 SGHAT and CDR2 FQNNGV. Between the trimmed V and J ends, which lost 5 bases and 5 bases, there was a span of 18 bases. The CDR3 DNA is TGTGCCAGCAGCCCCCTGGGGGGGGCGGGGGAGACCCAGTACTTC. Amino acid sequence: CASSPLGGAGETQYF.

CDR3 protein: CASSQDYRDRGTDTQYF. In DNA, the CDR3 is TGTGCCAGCAGCCAAGACTACCGGGACAGGGGAACAGATACGCAGTATTTT. The chain carries TRBV3-1 (or the pseudogene TRBV3-2) and TRBJ2-3, with 10 bases fitting TRBD1. CDR1 and CDR2 (germline): LGHDT, YNNKEL (reference sequence). The CDR3 contains 17 residues. The J segment lost 3 bases and the V segment lost 0 bases, leaving 6 bases of the junction unmatched.

This chain joins TRBV5-6 and TRBJ2-3, with 11 bases aligning to TRBD2. Germline V lookup: CDR1 SGHDT, CDR2 YYEEEE. CDR3 size: 16 residues. V was pared by 3 bases and J by 3 bases, with 6 bases of the junction left unmatched. The CDR3 protein is CASSSGSGGATDTQYF. The CDR3 nucleotides read TGTGCCAGCAGCTCCGGTAGCGGGGGGGCGACAGATACGCAGTATTTT.

V and J are TRBV5-6 and TRBJ1-2; 10 nucleotides line up with TRBD1. V shed 4 bases, J shed 8 bases, and the junction held 11 bases outside the gene matches. The CDR3 covers 15 residues. The germline V gene encodes CDR1 SGHDT and CDR2 YYEEEE. This CDR3 reads CASSPTGGASAGYTF. CDR3 nucleotide sequence: TGTGCCAGCAGCCCGACAGGGGGCGCATCGGCCGGCTACACCTTC.

The J gene is TRBJ2-3, the V gene TRBV15, with 7 bases identical to TRBD2. V gave up 3 bases and J gave up 3 bases; unmatched junction bases: 3. The germline V gene encodes CDR1 LNHNV and CDR2 YYDKDF (reference sequence). The CDR3 consists of 14 residues. The CDR3 reads CATSRTSMTDTQYF. CDR3 sequence (DNA): TGTGCCACCAGCAGGACTAGCATGACAGATACGCAGTATTTT.

The rearrangement joins TRBV7-9 to TRBJ1-6; no clear D. Germline assignment: CDR1 SEHNR and CDR2 FQNEAQ (reference sequence). This CDR3 region has 15 residues. Trimming shortened V by 3 bases and J by 5 bases, and 11 bases separated the two germline ends. CDR3 bases: TGTGCCAGCAGCTTGCGGCAATTTAATAATTCACCCCTCCACTTT. Protein: CASSLRQFNNSPLHF.

The rearrangement joins TRBV7-8 to TRBJ1-5, with a tentative D call TRBD1 (5 bases). Germline V gene lookup returns CDR1 SGHVS and CDR2 FQNEAQ. The ends were cut back, 6 bases at V and 9 bases at J, with 12 bases in the middle. The CDR3 extends over 12 amino acids. Here the CDR3 DNA reads TGTGCCAGCAGTTCCACAGGCGGGCCCCAGCATTTT. This gives the protein CASSSTGGPQHF.

In DNA form, the CDR3 reads TGTGCCAGTAGTTTCACCGCGAACAGGGGGAGCTCCTACGAGCAGTACTTC. This translates into CASSFTANRGSSYEQYF. J is TRBJ2-7 and V is TRBV19; 8 bases align to TRBD1. Trimming took 5 bases from V and 0 from J; bases not matched to a gene: 12. The CDR3 sequence is 17 residues long. Germline loops: CDR1 LNHDA, CDR2 SQIVND (reference sequence). The complete variable domain, with remaining parts taken from reference TRBV19 and TRBJ2-7, reads DGGITQSPKYLFRKEGQNVTLSCEQNLNHDAMYWYRQDPGQGLRLIYYSQIVNDFQKGDIAEGYSVSREKKESFPLTVTSAQKNPTAFYLCASSFTANRGSSYEQYFGPGTRLTVT.

This clone was seen a few times. This chain links TRBV2 with TRBJ2-7; 8 bases match TRBD1. Trimming cost V 4 bases and J 3 bases; bases outside gene matches: 5. Germline loops: CDR1 SNHLY, CDR2 FYNNEI. This CDR3 spans 14 amino acids. Written as DNA, the CDR3 is TGTGCCAGCAGTGTAGAACAGGGGGGCTACGAGCAGTACGTC. It specifies CASSVEQGGYEQYV.

The genes are TRBV5-1 and TRBJ2-7; the match to TRBD1 covers 7 bases. The CDR3 totals 13 residues. J lost 5 bases, V lost 7 bases, and 9 bases had no gene match. In germline, CDR1 is SGHRS, CDR2 YFSETQ. Here the CDR3 DNA reads TGCGCCAGCTCTACAGGGGATTCTCACGAGCAGTACTTC. It codes for CASSTGDSHEQYF.

The chain carries TRBV5-1 and TRBJ2-2; 7 bases match TRBD1. V lost 3 bases and J lost 0; bases outside the gene matches: 2. The CDR3 loop spans 15 amino acids. Looked up from germline, CDR1 is SGHRS and CDR2 is YFSETQ. CDR3 in amino acids: CASSWTGTNTGELFF. The CDR3 region has the DNA TGCGCCAGCAGCTGGACAGGAACGAACACCGGGGAGCTGTTTTTT.